These T cell receptor beta chains were read from a single sample in a study of control samples from healthy donors and cancer patients. Generated by immunoSEQ multiplex PCR, the TCRdb table keeps only in-frame clones and is missing some. The table has about 170,000 clones, 90% to 95% seen once; the top ten hold 1.5%. What was sequenced was blood. Every receptor here comes from a woman under 40 in good health. Each CDR3 is given with its conserved first and last residue. D genes are given only for firm matches. Clone size appears in some rows only: once, few, many, or a class for an expanded clone.

cdr3_nt cdr3_aa v_call d_call clone_size j_call
TGTGCCAGCAGCTTAAGGGACGGAGCTATTAACTATGGCTACACCTTC CASSLRDGAINYGYTF TRBV7-8 - - TRBJ1-2
TGTGCCAGCTCACCTGGACAGGGAAAGAATCAGCCCCAGCATTTT CASSPGQGKNQPQHF TRBV18 TRBD1 - TRBJ1-5
TGTGCCAGCAGCTCCCGGGGACAGGGGAATGAAAAACTGTTTTTT CASSSRGQGNEKLFF TRBV7-6 TRBD1 - TRBJ1-4
TGTGCCAGCAGCTTGAACCCAACTAATGAAAAACTGTTTTTT CASSLNPTNEKLFF TRBV11-1 - - TRBJ1-4
TGTGCCAGCAGCCCGAGGACAGGGGGGGAAACTGAAGCTTTCTTT CASSPRTGGETEAFF TRBV4-2 TRBD1 - TRBJ1-1
TGTGCCACCAGCAGGAACAGGGGAAACACCATATATTTT CATSRNRGNTIYF TRBV15 - - TRBJ1-3
TGTGCCAGCAGCTCGACAGGGAACTATGGCTACACCTTC CASSSTGNYGYTF TRBV9 TRBD1 - TRBJ1-2
TGTGCCAGCTCACCAGACAGGGGGCCAGATACGCAGTATTTT CASSPDRGPDTQYF TRBV18 TRBD1 - TRBJ2-3
TGTGCCAGCAGCTTAGCGCAGGGGGAGGCTAATGAAAAACTGTTTTTT CASSLAQGEANEKLFF TRBV7-9 TRBD1 - TRBJ1-4
TGTGCCAGCAGTTTTGGGGGACAGGGGGCTTCTGGAAACACCATATATTTT CASSFGGQGASGNTIYF TRBV28 TRBD1 once TRBJ1-3
TGTGCCAGCAGTCACCTAGGACTAGCGGGGAGCCACGGGGAGCTGTTTTTT CASSHLGLAGSHGELFF TRBV6-6 TRBD2 - TRBJ2-2
TGTGCCATCACCGGGACGGGGGGGACTGAAGCTTTCTTT CAITGTGGTEAFF TRBV10-3 - - TRBJ1-1
TGTGCCAGCAGCTTAACCAGGGGTCCCGAGCAGTACTTC CASSLTRGPEQYF TRBV7-6 - - TRBJ2-7
TGTGCCAGCAGCCGTAGGGGGGTTGAAGCTTTCTTT CASSRRGVEAFF TRBV5-6 - - TRBJ1-1
TGTGCCAGCAGTTTAGGGACTAGTAGCTACAATGAGCAGTTCTTC CASSLGTSSYNEQFF TRBV27 TRBD2 - TRBJ2-1
TGTGCCAGCAGTCCAAGGACAGGGATCTCACCCCTCCACTTT CASSPRTGISPLHF TRBV28 TRBD1 - TRBJ1-6
TGTGCCACCAGCAGGATGGGAGGGGAGGGAAAACTGTTTTTT CATSRMGGEGKLFF TRBV15 - - TRBJ1-4
TGTGCCAGCAGTGAACTCAGAGCTACTGAAGCTTTCTTT CASSELRATEAFF TRBV6-1 - - TRBJ1-1
TGCGCCAGCAGCCAAGGGGGGGTCTATGGCTACACCTTC CASSQGGVYGYTF TRBV4-3 - - TRBJ1-2
TGTGCCAGCAGCTTAGGCGGACAGGGCCACGAGCAGTACTTC CASSLGGQGHEQYF TRBV7-3 TRBD1 many TRBJ2-7
TGTGCCAGCAGCGGACAGTCGAACACCGGGGAGCTGTTTTTT CASSGQSNTGELFF TRBV7-3 - - TRBJ2-2
TGTGCCAGCAGTGAAGGCAGGGGGGGACAACACAATGAGCAGTTCTTC CASSEGRGGQHNEQFF TRBV2 - - TRBJ2-1
TGTGCCAGCAGCTTAGGTCTCTCCCGCTCTGGGGCCAACGTCCTGACTTTC CASSLGLSRSGANVLTF TRBV11-3 - - TRBJ2-6
TGTGCCAGCAGCCAATGGACAGGGATAGCCAAAAACATTCAGTACTTC CASSQWTGIAKNIQYF TRBV3-1/TRBV3-2 TRBD1 - TRBJ2-4
TGCGCCAGCAGCTACTACTACGAGCAGTACTTC CASSYYYEQYF TRBV5-1 - - TRBJ2-7
TGTGCCAGCAGCCACAGCTCCTACGAGCAGTACTTC CASSHSSYEQYF TRBV6-5 - - TRBJ2-7
TGTGCCAGCAGTGAAGCGGCGGGAGGGGTCCATGAGCAGTTCTTC CASSEAAGGVHEQFF TRBV6-1 TRBD2 few TRBJ2-1
TGTGCCAGCAGTTTATTGTGGGGCCCACAAGAGACCCAGTACTTC CASSLLWGPQETQYF TRBV28 - - TRBJ2-5
TGTGCCAGCAGTGACTTACAGGGGGCGTCTAATGAAAAACTGTTTTTT CASSDLQGASNEKLFF TRBV6-1 TRBD1 once TRBJ1-4
TGCGCCAGCAGCTTTGGGGGTGAGCAGTTCTTC CASSFGGEQFF TRBV5-1 - - TRBJ2-1
TGCGCCAGCAGCGCCCGAACAGGGAACACTGAAGCTTTCTTT CASSARTGNTEAFF TRBV5-1 - once TRBJ1-1
TGCAGCGTGGGGGGCGACACTGAAGCTTTCTTT CSVGGDTEAFF TRBV29-1 - - TRBJ1-1
TGTGCCAGCAGCCAAGAACTAGCGGTGGATACGCAGTATTTT CASSQELAVDTQYF TRBV4-2 TRBD2 - TRBJ2-3
TGCGCCAGCAGCCAAGGAGAGGGGGCCGGGGGGTATAACTATGGCTACACCTTC CASSQGEGAGGYNYGYTF TRBV4-1 TRBD1 - TRBJ1-2
TGTGCCACCAGCAGAGCCGCCTTAGCCAAAAACATTCAGTACTTC CATSRAALAKNIQYF TRBV15 - - TRBJ2-4
TGCGCCAGCAGCGCGAATTATGGCTACACCTTC CASSANYGYTF TRBV5-1 - - TRBJ1-2
TGTGCTAGTGGTTTGTCACTAAGCTACAATGAGCAGTTCTTC CASGLSLSYNEQFF TRBV12-5 - once TRBJ2-1
TGTGCCAGCAGCTTATTGGGACAGGGCTCCTACAATGAGCAGTTCTTC CASSLLGQGSYNEQFF TRBV11-2 TRBD1 - TRBJ2-1
TGTGCCAGCAGTCTCCCAGGGGTCTCCTATGGCTACACCTTC CASSLPGVSYGYTF TRBV28 - - TRBJ1-2
TGTGCCAGCAGTCCCTACAATTCCTATGGCTACACCTTC CASSPYNSYGYTF TRBV27 - - TRBJ1-2
TGTGCCAGCAGTTTATTGGCGGGGCTTGGCAATCAGCCCCAGCATTTT CASSLLAGLGNQPQHF TRBV28 - - TRBJ1-5
TGTGCCAGCAGTTTATTGGGATACGAGCAGTACTTC CASSLLGYEQYF TRBV28 - - TRBJ2-7
TGTGCCAGCAGCCCCGCTTTAGCGGGGGGGCCAAAGACCCAGTACTTC CASSPALAGGPKTQYF TRBV6-6 TRBD2 - TRBJ2-5
TGTGCCAGCAGTTACTCGGTCAAATCCTACGAGCAGTACTTC CASSYSVKSYEQYF TRBV6-5 - - TRBJ2-7
TGCGCCAGCAGCTTGTTTTCCGGGACAGCGAGCTCCTACGAGCAGTACTTC CASSLFSGTASSYEQYF TRBV5-1 TRBD1 - TRBJ2-7
TGTGCCAGCTCACCAGACGGGAGGAATCAGCCCCAGCATTTT CASSPDGRNQPQHF TRBV18 - - TRBJ1-5
TGTGCCAGCAGTGTAGCGGGAGAGCTGAGAGAGACCCAGTACTTC CASSVAGELRETQYF TRBV28 TRBD2 - TRBJ2-5
TGCGCCAGCAGCCAGGTCAGGTCGGGCAATCAGCCCCAGCATTTT CASSQVRSGNQPQHF TRBV4-1 - many TRBJ1-5
TGTGCCAGCAACGTCAACCCCAGACAGATGAATGGCTACACCTTC CASNVNPRQMNGYTF TRBV5-4 - - TRBJ1-2
TGTGCCAGCAGTTACACTGGAAACACCATATATTTT CASSYTGNTIYF TRBV12-3/TRBV12-4 - once TRBJ1-3
TGTGCCAGCAGCCAAAAAGATACGCAGTATTTT CASSQKDTQYF TRBV3-1/TRBV3-2 - - TRBJ2-3